Detailed here is one T cell receptor (beta chain). These data come from a study of CD8+ T cells in alopecia areata. Study as a whole: Tofacitinib dosing lasted 6 to 18 months, which was then followed by 6 months off drug.

This CDR3 is built from 15 residues. Trimming cost V 6 bases and J 2 bases, with 14 bases left between them. The germline V gene encodes CDR1 MNHEY and CDR2 SVGAGI. cDNA reverse transcribed from extracted RNA served as the sequencing template. Here immunoSEQ multiplex PCR was the method, and the copy in TCRdb shows in-frame clones only, minus some. The sample carries tens of thousands of clones, approximately 60% recorded once. The chain employs TRBV6-5 and TRBJ1-5; D ambiguous. This receptor was identified in a human donor with alopecia areata. The sample consisted of CD8+ T cells sorted from blood, taken at week 0. CDR3 protein: CASRPVMRGNQPQHF. In DNA form, the CDR3 reads TGTGCCAGCAGACCCGTCATGAGGGGCAATCAGCCCCAGCATTTT.